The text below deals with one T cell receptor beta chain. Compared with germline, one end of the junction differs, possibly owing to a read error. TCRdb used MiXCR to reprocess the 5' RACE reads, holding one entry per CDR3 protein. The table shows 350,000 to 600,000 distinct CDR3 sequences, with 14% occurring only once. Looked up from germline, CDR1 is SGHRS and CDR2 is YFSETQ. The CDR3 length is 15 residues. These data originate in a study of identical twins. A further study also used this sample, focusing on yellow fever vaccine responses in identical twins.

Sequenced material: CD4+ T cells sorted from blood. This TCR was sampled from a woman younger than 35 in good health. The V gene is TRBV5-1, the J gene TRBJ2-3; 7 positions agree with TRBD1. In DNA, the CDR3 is TGTGCCAGCAGCTTAGGAGACAGGGACACAGATACGCAGTATTTT. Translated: CASSLGDRDTDTQYF.